This T cell receptor (beta chain) was sequenced for a study of identical twins. V shed 5 bases, J shed 0 bases, and the junction held 10 bases outside the gene matches. This CDR3 contains 17 residues. Germline V gene sequence: CDR1 KGHSH, CDR2 LQKENI. This clonotype was recorded a few times. Via MiXCR, TCRdb re-called the 5' RACE reads, giving one row per CDR3 protein. Among under 500,000 distinct CDR3 sequences listed, 13% to 15% were seen once. The data also belong to a second study, concerning yellow fever vaccine responses in identical twins.

Sequencing was performed on CD4+ T cells sorted from blood. The origin of this receptor is a woman between 18 and 29 years old in good health. This chain links TRBV18 with TRBJ2-1; 7 positions match TRBD2. CDR3 residues: CASSSLTSASSYNEQFF. For the CDR3, the DNA is TGTGCCAGCTCATCCTTAACTAGCGCAAGCTCCTACAATGAGCAGTTCTTC.